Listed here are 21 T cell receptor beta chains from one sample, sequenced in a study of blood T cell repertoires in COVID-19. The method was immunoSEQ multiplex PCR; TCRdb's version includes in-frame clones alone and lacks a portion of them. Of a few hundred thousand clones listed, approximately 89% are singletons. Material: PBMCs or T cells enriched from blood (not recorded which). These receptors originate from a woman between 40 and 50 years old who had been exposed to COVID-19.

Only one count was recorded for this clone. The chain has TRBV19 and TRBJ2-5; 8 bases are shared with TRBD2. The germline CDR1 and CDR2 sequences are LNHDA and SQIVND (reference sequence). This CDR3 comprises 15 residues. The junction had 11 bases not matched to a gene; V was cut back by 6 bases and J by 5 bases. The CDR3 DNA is TGTGCCAGTAGCTCCACTAGCGGAAGAGTGGAGACCCAGTACTTC. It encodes CASSSTSGRVETQYF.

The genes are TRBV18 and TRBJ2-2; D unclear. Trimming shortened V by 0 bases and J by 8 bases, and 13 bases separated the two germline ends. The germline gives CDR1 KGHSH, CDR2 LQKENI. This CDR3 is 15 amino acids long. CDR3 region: CASSPPSRAEGELFF. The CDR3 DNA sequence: TGTGCCAGCTCACCACCGTCTAGAGCCGAGGGGGAGCTGTTTTTT. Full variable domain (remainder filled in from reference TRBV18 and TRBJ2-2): NAGVMQNPRHLVRRRGQEARLRCSPMKGHSHVYWYRQLPEEGLKFMVYLQKENIIDESGMPKERFSAEFPKEGPSILRIQQVVRGDSAAYFCASSPPSRAEGELFFGEGSRLTVL.

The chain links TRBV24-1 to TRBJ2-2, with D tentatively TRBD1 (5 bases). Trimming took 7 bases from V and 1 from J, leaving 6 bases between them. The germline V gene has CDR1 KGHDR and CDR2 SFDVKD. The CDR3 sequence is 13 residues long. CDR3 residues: CATRQGNTGELFF. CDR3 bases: TGTGCCACCAGGCAGGGGAACACCGGGGAGCTGTTTTTT.

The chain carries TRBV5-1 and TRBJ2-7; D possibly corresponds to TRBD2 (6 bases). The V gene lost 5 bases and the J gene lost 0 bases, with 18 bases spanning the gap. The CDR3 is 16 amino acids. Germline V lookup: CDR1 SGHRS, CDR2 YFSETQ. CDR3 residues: CASSRRGGKSSYEQYF. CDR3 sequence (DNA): TGCGCCAGCAGTCGCCGAGGCGGGAAGAGCTCCTACGAGCAGTACTTC.

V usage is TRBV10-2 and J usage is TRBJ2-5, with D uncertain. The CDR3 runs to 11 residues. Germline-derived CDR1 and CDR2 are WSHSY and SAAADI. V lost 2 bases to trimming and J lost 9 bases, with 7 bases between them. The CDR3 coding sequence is TGCGCCAGCAGTGAGGAGGTCGCCCAGTACTTC. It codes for CASSEEVAQYF.

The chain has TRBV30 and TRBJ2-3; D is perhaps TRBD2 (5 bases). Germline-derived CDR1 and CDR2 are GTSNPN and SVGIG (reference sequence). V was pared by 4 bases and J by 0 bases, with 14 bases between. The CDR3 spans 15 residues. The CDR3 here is CAWNQEAVSTDTQYF. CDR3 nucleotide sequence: TGTGCCTGGAACCAGGAGGCAGTTAGCACAGATACGCAGTATTTT.

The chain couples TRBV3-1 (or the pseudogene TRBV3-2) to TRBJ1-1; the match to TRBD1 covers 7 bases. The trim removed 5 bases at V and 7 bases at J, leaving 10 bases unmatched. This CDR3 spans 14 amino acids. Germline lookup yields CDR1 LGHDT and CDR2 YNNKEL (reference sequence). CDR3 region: CASSFSTTGVEAFF. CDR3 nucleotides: TGTGCCAGCAGCTTCTCGACCACAGGGGTTGAAGCTTTCTTT.

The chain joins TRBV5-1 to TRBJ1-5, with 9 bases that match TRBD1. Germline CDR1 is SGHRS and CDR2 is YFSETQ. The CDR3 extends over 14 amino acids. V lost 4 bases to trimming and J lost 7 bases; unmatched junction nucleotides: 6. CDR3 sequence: CASSPGQGDQPQHF. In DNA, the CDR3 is TGCGCCAGCAGCCCGGGACAGGGAGACCAGCCCCAGCATTTT.

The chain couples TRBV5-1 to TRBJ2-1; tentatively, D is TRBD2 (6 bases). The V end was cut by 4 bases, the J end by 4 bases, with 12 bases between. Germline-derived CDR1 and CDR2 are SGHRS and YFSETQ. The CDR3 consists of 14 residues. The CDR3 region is CASSLRDGYNEQFF. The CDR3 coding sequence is TGCGCCAGCAGCCTGCGGGACGGATACAATGAGCAGTTCTTC.

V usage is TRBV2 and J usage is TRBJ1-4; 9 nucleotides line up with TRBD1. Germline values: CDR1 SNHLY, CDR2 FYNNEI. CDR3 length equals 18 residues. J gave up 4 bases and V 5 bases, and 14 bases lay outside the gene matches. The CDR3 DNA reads TGTGCCAGCAGTCGAACCGGGACAGGGCGTACGAATAATGAAAAACTGTTTTTT. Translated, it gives CASSRTGTGRTNNEKLFF.

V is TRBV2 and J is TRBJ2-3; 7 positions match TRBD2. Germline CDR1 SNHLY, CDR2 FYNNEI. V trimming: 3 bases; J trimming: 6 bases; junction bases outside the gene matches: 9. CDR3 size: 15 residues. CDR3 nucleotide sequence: TGTGCCAGCAGTGATGGGACTACCCTAGGGGATACGCAGTATTTT. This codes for CASSDGTTLGDTQYF. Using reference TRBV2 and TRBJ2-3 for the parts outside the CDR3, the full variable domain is EPEVTQTPSHQVTQMGQEVILRCVPISNHLYFYWYRQILGQKVEFLVSFYNNEISEKSEIFDDQFSVERPDGSNFTLKIRSTKLEDSAMYFCASSDGTTLGDTQYFGPGTRLTVL.

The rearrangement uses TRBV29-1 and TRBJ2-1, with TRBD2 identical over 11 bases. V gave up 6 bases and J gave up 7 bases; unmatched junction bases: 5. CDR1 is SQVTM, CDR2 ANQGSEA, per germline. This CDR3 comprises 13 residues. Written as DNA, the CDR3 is TGCAGCGTGGACGCTAGCGGGGGGAATGAGCAGTTCTTC. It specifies CSVDASGGNEQFF.

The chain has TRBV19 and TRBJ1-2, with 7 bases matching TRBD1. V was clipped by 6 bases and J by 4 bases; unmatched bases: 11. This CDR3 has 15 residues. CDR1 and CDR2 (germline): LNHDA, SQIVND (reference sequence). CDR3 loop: CASRNRDSQSYGYTF. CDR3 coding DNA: TGTGCCAGTAGAAACCGGGACAGCCAATCCTATGGCTACACCTTC.

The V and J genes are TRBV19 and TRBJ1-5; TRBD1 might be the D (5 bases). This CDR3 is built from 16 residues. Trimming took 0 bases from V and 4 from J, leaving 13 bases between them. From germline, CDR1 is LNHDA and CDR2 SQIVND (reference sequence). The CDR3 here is CASSIDHATGNQPQHF. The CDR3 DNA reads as TGTGCCAGTAGTATAGATCACGCAACAGGAAATCAGCCCCAGCATTTT.

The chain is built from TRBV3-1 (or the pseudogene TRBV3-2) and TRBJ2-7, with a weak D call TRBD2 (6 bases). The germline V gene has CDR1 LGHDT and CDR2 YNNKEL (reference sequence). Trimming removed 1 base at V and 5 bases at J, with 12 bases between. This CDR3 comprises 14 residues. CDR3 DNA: TGTGCCAGCAGCCAAGGCGCACTAGCTAACGAGCAGTACTTC. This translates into CASSQGALANEQYF.

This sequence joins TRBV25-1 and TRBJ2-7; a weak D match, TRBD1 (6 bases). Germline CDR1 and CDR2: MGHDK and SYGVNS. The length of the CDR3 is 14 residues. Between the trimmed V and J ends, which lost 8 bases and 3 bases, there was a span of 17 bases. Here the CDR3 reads CASARKSGVYEQYF. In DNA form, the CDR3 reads TGTGCCAGCGCCCGGAAATCAGGGGTCTACGAGCAGTACTTC.

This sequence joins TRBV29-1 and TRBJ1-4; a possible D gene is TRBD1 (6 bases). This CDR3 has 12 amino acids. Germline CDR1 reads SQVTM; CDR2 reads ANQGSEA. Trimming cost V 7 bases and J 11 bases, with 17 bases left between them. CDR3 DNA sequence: TGCAGCGCCGTCCTTATTCAGGGGAAACTGTTTTTT. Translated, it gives CSAVLIQGKLFF.

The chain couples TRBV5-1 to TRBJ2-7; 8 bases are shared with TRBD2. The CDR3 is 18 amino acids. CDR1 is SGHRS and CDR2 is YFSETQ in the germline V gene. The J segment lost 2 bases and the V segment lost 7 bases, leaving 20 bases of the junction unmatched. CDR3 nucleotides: TGCGCCAGCCGGAATGGGGTCGGGGGGGAGACTCTGCCCTACGAGCAGTACTTC. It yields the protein CASRNGVGGETLPYEQYF. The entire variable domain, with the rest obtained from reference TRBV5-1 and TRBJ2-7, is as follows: KAGVTQTPRYLIKTRGQQVTLSCSPISGHRSVSWYQQTPGQGLQFLFEYFSETQRNKGNFPGRFSGRQFSNSRSEMNVSTLELGDSALYLCASRNGVGGETLPYEQYFGPGTRLTVT.

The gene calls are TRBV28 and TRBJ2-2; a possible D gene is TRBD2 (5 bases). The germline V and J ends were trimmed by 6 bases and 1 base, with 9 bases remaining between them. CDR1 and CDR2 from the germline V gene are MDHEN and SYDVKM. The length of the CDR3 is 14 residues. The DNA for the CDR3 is TGTGCCAGCAGAAGGGAGTGGAACACCGGGGAGCTGTTTTTT. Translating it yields CASRREWNTGELFF.

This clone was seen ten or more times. The CDR3 sequence: CASSLTGQGAGGYTF. CDR3 coding DNA: TGTGCCAGCAGCCTTACGGGACAGGGGGCAGGAGGCTACACCTTC. The rearrangement joins TRBV7-2 to TRBJ1-2; the match to TRBD1 covers 12 bases. Per the germline V gene, CDR1 is SGHTA and CDR2 is FQGNSA. The trim removed 5 bases at V and 8 bases at J, leaving 9 bases unmatched. There are 15 residues in the CDR3. Full variable domain (remainder filled in from reference TRBV7-2 and TRBJ1-2): GAGVSQSPSNKVTEKGKDVELRCDPISGHTALYWYRQSLGQGLEFLIYFQGNSAPDKSGLPSDRFSAERTGGSVSTLTIQRTQQEDSAVYLCASSLTGQGAGGYTFGSGTRLTVV.

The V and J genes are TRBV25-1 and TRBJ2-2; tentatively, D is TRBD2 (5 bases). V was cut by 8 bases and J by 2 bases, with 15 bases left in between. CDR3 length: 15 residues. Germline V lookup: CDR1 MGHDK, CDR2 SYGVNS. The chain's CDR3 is CASLGMVANTGELFF. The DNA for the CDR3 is TGTGCCAGCCTCGGGATGGTAGCTAACACCGGGGAGCTGTTTTTT.